This T cell receptor (beta chain) was found in a study of radiotherapy plus CTLA-4 blockade in lung cancer. Profiled with immunoSEQ multiplex PCR; TCRdb holds only in-frame clones, not every one. This repertoire shows about 62,000 clones, 60% to 80% found once; its top ten account for 2.9%. This CDR3 is built from 15 residues. Per the germline V gene, CDR1 is SGHTS and CDR2 is YDEGEE. The trim removed 0 bases at V and 2 bases at J, leaving 3 bases unmatched. The sample here was peripheral blood, taken from a patient treated with radiotherapy plus ipilimumab. The chain employs TRBV5-8 and TRBJ2-7; 9 bases align to TRBD1. The receptor was isolated from a human donor with non-small cell lung cancer who had a complete response to radiotherapy plus ipilimumab. CDR3 region: CASSLGTGDPYEQYF. The CDR3 bases are TGTGCCAGCAGCTTGGGGACAGGGGATCCCTACGAGCAGTACTTC.